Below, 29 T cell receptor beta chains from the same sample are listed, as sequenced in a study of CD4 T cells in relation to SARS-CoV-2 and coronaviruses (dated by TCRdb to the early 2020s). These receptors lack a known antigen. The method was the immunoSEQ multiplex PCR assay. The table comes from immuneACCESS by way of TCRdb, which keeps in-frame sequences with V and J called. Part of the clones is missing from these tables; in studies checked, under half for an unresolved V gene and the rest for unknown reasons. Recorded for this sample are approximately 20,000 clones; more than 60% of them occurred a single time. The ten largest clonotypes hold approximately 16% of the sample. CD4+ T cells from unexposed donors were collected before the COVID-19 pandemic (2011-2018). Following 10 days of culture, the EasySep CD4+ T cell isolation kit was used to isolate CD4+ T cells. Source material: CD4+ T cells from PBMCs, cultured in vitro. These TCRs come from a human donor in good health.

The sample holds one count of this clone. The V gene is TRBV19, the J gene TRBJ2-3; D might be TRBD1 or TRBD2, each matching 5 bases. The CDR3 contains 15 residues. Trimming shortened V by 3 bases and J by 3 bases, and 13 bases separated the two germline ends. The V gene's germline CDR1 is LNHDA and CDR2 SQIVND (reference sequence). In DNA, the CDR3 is TGTGCCAGTAGTATTAATTGGGGGAAGACAGATACGCAGTATTTT. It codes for CASSINWGKTDTQYF.

The DNA for the CDR3 is TGTGCCAGCAGTCGTGACAGGGGAGAGACCCAGTACTTC. Protein product: CASSRDRGETQYF. The chain combines TRBV6-4 with TRBJ2-5, with TRBD1 matching 8 bases. The CDR3 length is 13 residues. The V and J ends lost 5 bases and 4 bases, in that order; junction bases with no gene match: 3. Germline values: CDR1 MRHNA, CDR2 SNTAGT.

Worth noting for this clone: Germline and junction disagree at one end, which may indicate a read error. In DNA, the CDR3 is TGTGCAAGTGGGAGAGACGGAACCTATGGCTACACCTTC. Amino acid sequence: CASGRDGTYGYTF. The V and J genes are TRBV12-5 and TRBJ1-2; no reliable D call. Germline values: CDR1 LGHNT, CDR2 FRNRAP. The CDR3 runs to 13 residues.

As DNA, the CDR3 is TGTGCCAGCAGCCCGAGGGTGTTTAGCGTATACAATGAGCAGTTCTTC. This translates into CASSPRVFSVYNEQFF. The rearrangement uses TRBV21-1 and TRBJ2-1; the table gives TRBD2 as D, unverified against the DNA. TRBV21-1 is described as a pseudogene. CDR3 length: 16 amino acids.

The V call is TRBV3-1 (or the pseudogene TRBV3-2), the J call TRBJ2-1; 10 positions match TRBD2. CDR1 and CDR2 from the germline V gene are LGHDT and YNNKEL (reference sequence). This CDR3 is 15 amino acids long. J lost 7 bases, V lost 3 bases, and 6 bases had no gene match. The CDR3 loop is CASSQLAGDQNEQFF. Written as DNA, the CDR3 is TGTGCCAGCAGCCAGCTAGCGGGAGATCAAAATGAGCAGTTCTTC.

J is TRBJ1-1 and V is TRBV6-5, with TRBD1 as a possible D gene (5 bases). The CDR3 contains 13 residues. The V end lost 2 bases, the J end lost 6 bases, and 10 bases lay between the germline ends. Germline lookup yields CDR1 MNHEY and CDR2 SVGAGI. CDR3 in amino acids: CASSYRGGAEAFF. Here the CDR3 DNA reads TGTGCCAGCAGTTACAGGGGTGGGGCTGAAGCTTTCTTT.

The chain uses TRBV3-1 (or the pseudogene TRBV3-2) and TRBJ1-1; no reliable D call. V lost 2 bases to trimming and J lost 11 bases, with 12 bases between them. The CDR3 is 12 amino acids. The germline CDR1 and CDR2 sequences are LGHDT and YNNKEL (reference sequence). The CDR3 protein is CASSQYSNGAFF. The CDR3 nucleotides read TGTGCCAGCAGCCAATATTCGAACGGGGCTTTCTTT.

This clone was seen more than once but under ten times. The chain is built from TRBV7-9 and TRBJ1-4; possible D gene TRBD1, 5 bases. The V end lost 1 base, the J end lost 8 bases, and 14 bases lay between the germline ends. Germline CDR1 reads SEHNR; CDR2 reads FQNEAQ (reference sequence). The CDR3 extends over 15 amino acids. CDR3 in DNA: TGTGCCAGCAGCTTAGGTGGCGGCAGGGCGGAAAAACTGTTTTTT. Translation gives CASSLGGGRAEKLFF.

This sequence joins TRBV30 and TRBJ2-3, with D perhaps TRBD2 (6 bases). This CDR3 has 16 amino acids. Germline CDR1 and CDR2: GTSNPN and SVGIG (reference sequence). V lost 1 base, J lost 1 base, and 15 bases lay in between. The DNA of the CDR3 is TGTGCCTGGAGTGGCGGGACTCCCAGAGGCACAGATACGCAGTATTTT. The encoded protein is CAWSGGTPRGTDTQYF.

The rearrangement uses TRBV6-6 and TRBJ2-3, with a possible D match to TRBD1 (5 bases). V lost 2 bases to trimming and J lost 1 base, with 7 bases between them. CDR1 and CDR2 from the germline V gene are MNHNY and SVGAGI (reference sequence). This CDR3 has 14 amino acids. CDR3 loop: CASSYKGRTDTQYF. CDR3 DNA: TGTGCCAGCAGTTACAAGGGGCGCACAGATACGCAGTATTTT.

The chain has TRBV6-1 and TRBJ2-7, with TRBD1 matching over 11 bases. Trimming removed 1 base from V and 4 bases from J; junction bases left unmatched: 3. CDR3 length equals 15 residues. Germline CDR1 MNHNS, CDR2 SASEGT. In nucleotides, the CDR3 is TGTGCCAGCAGTGAAGACGGGACAGGGGGTTACGAGCAGTACTTC. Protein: CASSEDGTGGYEQYF.

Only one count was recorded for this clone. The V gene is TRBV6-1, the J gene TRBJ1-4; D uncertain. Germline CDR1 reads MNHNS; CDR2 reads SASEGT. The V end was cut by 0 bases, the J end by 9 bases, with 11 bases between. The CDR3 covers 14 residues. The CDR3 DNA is TGTGCCAGCAGTGAAGCTGCCGCCTCGAAAAAACTGTTTTTT. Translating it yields CASSEAAASKKLFF.

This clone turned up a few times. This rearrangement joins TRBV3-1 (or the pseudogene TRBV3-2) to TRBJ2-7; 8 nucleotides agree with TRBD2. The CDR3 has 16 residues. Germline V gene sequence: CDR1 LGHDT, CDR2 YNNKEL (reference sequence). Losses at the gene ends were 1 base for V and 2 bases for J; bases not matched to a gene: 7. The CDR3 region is CASSQGSPGLAYEQYF. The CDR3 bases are TGTGCCAGCAGCCAAGGCTCCCCGGGACTAGCCTACGAGCAGTACTTC.

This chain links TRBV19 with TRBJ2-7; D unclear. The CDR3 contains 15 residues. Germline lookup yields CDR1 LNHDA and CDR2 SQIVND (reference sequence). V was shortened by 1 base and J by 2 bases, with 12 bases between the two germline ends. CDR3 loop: CASSIGWTQTYEQYF. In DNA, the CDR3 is TGTGCCAGTAGTATAGGGTGGACGCAGACCTACGAGCAGTACTTC.

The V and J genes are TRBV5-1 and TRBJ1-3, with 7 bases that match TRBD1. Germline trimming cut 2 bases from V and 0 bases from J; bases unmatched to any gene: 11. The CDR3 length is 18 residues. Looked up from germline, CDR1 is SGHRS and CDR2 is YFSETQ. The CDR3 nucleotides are TGCGCCAGCAGCTTAACTTCCGGGACAGCGACCTCTGGAAACACCATATATTTT. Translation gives CASSLTSGTATSGNTIYF.

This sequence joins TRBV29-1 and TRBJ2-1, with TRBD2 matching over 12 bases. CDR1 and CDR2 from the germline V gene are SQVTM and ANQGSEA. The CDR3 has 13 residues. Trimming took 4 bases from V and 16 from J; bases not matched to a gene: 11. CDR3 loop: CSVVPSGRAVFFF. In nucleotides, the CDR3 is TGCAGCGTTGTTCCTAGCGGGAGGGCAGTTTTCTTCTTC.

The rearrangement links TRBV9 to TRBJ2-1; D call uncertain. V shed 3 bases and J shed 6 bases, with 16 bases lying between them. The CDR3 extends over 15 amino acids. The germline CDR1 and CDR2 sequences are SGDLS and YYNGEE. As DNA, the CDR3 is TGTGCCAGCAGCGCCGCTCTTGTAGTTCGCAATGAGCAGTTCTTC. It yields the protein CASSAALVVRNEQFF.

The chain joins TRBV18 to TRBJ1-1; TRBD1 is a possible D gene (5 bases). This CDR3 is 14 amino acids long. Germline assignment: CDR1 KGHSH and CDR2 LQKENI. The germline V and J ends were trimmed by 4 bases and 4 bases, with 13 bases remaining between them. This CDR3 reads CASSLAGGGTEAFF. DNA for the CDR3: TGTGCCAGCTCACTTGCTGGGGGAGGCACTGAAGCTTTCTTT.

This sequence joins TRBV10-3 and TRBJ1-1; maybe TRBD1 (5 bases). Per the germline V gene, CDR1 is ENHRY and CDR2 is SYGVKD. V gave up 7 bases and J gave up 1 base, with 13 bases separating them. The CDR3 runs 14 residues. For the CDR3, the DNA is TGTGCCATCACCAAGACGACAGAGAACACTGAAGCTTTCTTT. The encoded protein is CAITKTTENTEAFF.

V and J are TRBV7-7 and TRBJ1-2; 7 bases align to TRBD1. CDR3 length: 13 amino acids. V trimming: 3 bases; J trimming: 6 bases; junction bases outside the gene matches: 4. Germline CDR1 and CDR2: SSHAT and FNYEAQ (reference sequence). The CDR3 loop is CASSFEGGDGYTF. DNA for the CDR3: TGTGCCAGCAGCTTTGAAGGGGGCGATGGCTACACCTTC.

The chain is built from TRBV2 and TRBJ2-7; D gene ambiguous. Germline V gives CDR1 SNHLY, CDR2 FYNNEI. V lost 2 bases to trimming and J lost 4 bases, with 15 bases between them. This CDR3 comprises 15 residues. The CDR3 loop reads CASSEKASISYEQYF. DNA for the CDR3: TGTGCCAGCAGTGAAAAGGCCAGTATTTCGTACGAGCAGTACTTC.

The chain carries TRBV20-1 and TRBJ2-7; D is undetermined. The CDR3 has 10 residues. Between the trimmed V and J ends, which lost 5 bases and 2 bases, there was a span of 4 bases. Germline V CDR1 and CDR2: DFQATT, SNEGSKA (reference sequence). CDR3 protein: CSACPYEQYF. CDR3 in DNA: TGCAGTGCTTGTCCCTACGAGCAGTACTTC.

The CDR3 is CASSEPLSGAYEQYF. The CDR3 coding sequence is TGCGCCAGCAGCGAACCGCTGAGCGGTGCCTACGAGCAGTACTTC. The chain combines TRBV5-1 with TRBJ2-7, with D maybe TRBD2 (5 bases). Looked up from germline, CDR1 is SGHRS and CDR2 is YFSETQ. V lost 4 bases and J lost 2, with 16 bases in between. The CDR3 sequence is 15 residues long.

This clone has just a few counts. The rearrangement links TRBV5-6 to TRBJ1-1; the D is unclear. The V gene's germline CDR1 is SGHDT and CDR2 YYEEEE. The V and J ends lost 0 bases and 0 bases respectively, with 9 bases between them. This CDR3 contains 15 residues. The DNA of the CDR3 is TGTGCCAGCAGCTTGGCGGTGGGATTGAACACTGAAGCTTTCTTT. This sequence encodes CASSLAVGLNTEAFF. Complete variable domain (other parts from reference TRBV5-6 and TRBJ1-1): DAGVTQSPTHLIKTRGQQVTLRCSPKSGHDTVSWYQQALGQGPQFIFQYYEEEERQRGNFPDRFSGHQFPNYSSELNVNALLLGDSALYLCASSLAVGLNTEAFFGQGTRLTVV.

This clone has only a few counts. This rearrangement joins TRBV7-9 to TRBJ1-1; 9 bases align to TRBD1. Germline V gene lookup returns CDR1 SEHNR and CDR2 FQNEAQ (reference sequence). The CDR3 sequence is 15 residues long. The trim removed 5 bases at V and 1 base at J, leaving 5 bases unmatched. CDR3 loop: CASSPQGAGNTEAFF. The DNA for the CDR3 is TGTGCCAGCAGCCCACAGGGGGCGGGGAACACTGAAGCTTTCTTT.

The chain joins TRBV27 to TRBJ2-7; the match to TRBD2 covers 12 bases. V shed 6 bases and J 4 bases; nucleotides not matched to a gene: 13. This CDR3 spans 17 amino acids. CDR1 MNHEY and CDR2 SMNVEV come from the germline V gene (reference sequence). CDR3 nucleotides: TGTGCCAGCAGCCGCCTACTAGCGGGAGGTGGGGGATACGAGCAGTACTTC. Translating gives CASSRLLAGGGGYEQYF.

The CDR3 is CASSLSGTGGYEQYF. The CDR3 nucleotides read TGTGCCAGCAGCCTATCCGGGACAGGGGGCTACGAGCAGTACTTC. This chain uses TRBV6-5 with TRBJ2-7; 11 nucleotides agree with TRBD1. The CDR3 loop spans 15 amino acids. V was pared by 6 bases and J by 3 bases, with 7 bases of the junction left unmatched. The germline V gene encodes CDR1 MNHEY and CDR2 SVGAGI.

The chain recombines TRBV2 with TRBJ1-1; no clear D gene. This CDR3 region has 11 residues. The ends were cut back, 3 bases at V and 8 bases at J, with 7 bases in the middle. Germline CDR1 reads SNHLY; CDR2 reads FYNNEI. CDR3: CASSEVGEAFF. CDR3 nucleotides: TGTGCCAGCAGTGAGGTTGGGGAAGCTTTCTTT.

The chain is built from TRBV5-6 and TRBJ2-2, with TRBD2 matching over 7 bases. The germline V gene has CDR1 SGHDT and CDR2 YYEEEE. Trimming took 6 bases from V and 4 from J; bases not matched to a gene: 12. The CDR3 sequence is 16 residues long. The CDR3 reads CASMPVGLGFTGELFF. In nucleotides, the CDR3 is TGTGCCAGCATGCCGGTCGGACTAGGCTTCACCGGGGAGCTGTTTTTT.